The 26 T cell receptor beta chains reported below all come from one sample, sequenced in a study of regulatory T cells in long-lasting Graves disease. Time point: newly diagnosed GD, antithyroid drugs for less than 3 months. PBMC RNA served as the TCR library source. CDR3 regions were amplified by Arm-PCR using iRepertoire HTBI primers to build TCR beta libraries. TCRdb ran MiXCR on the multiplex PCR reads and lists one entry per CDR3 protein. The table has around 400,000 distinct CDR3 sequences, about a sixth seen once. The sequencing here drew on peripheral blood mononuclear cells (PBMCs), taken at new diagnosis, from a patient treated with antithyroid drugs. The receptors originated from a female donor with Graves disease.

This clonotype turned up a few times. The chain uses TRBV18 and TRBJ2-2, with D perhaps given as TRBD1 or TRBD2 (5 bases each). The length of the CDR3 is 15 residues. Trimming took 5 bases from V and 6 from J, leaving 16 bases between them. The germline V gene has CDR1 KGHSH and CDR2 LQKENI. CDR3 protein: CASSSGPGRAGELFF. CDR3 DNA: TGTGCCAGCTCATCGGGACCGGGCAGGGCCGGGGAGCTGTTTTTT.

This clonotype was recorded a few times. The chain employs TRBV6-1 and TRBJ1-5; 10 positions agree with TRBD1. This CDR3 has 14 amino acids. Germline V lookup: CDR1 MNHNS, CDR2 SASEGT. J was trimmed by 7 bases and V by 6 bases; bases with no gene match: 6. In DNA form, the CDR3 reads TGTGCCAGCAGGCCGGACAGGGGGTACCAGCCCCAGCATTTT. Translation: CASRPDRGYQPQHF.

The V and J genes are TRBV9 and TRBJ1-2; no reliable D call. V dropped 0 bases and J dropped 3 bases, with 9 bases sitting between them. This CDR3 comprises 14 residues. The germline CDR1 and CDR2 sequences are SGDLS and YYNGEE. CDR3 residues: CASSVASGDYGYTF. As DNA, the CDR3 is TGTGCCAGCAGCGTAGCATCCGGCGACTATGGCTACACCTTC.

This clonotype was recorded at least ten times. The gene calls are TRBV5-4 and TRBJ2-3; D remains unclear. The CDR3 loop spans 16 amino acids. Per germline, CDR1 SGHNT and CDR2 YYREEE (reference sequence). V was trimmed by 5 bases and J by 5 bases, leaving 21 bases between them. CDR3 sequence: CASSHPPTSWGDTQYF. CDR3 in DNA: TGTGCCAGCAGTCACCCCCCCACCAGTTGGGGAGATACGCAGTATTTT.

This clonotype was seen ten or more times. The chain has TRBV7-2 and TRBJ2-3, with a tentative D call TRBD2 (5 bases). V dropped 5 bases and J dropped 1 base, with 19 bases sitting between them. The CDR3 contains 17 residues. Germline CDR1 and CDR2: SGHTA and FQGNSA. The CDR3 coding sequence is TGTGCCAGCAGCCTCCAAGGCCCTCCGAGGGGCACAGATACGCAGTATTTT. Protein: CASSLQGPPRGTDTQYF.

The chain recombines TRBV12-3 or TRBV12-4 with TRBJ1-4, with D possibly matching TRBD1 (6 bases). The ends were cut back, 1 base at V and 7 bases at J, with 10 bases in the middle. CDR3 length: 14 residues. CDR3 DNA: TGTGCCAGCAGTTTAGGGGCAGGGGTTGAAAAACTGTTTTTT. Protein sequence: CASSLGAGVEKLFF.

This clonotype showed up many times. The chain carries TRBV12-3 or TRBV12-4 and TRBJ1-5; a weak D match, TRBD1 (6 bases). There are 15 residues in the CDR3. Trimming took off 3 bases at V and 4 bases at J, with 13 bases between the two ends. CDR3 sequence reads: CASSFGGADNQPQHF. In DNA form, the CDR3 reads TGTGCCAGCAGTTTCGGGGGGGCAGATAATCAGCCCCAGCATTTT.

This clonotype was observed a handful of times. The chain couples TRBV2 to TRBJ2-2, with 8 bases identical to TRBD2. With V trimmed by 10 bases and J by 4 bases, 11 bases remained unmatched. The CDR3 length is 15 residues. Looked up from germline, CDR1 is SNHLY and CDR2 is FYNNEI. The CDR3 sequence: CANLAGTSPTGELFF. The CDR3, as DNA: TGTGCCAACCTGGCCGGGACTAGTCCCACCGGGGAGCTGTTTTTT.

The chain is built from TRBV29-1 and TRBJ1-1; D remains unclear. The CDR3 loop spans 11 amino acids. Per the germline V gene, CDR1 is SQVTM and CDR2 is ANQGSEA. V lost 3 bases, J lost 3 bases, and 5 bases lay in between. The CDR3 coding sequence is TGCAGCGTTGACAGCTACACTGAAGCTTTCTTT. It codes for CSVDSYTEAFF.

This clonotype was seen just once. The rearrangement links TRBV20-1 to TRBJ2-7, with D perhaps TRBD2 (5 bases). V dropped 6 bases and J dropped 6 bases, with 18 bases sitting between them. The CDR3 extends over 13 amino acids. Per germline, CDR1 DFQATT and CDR2 SNEGSKA (reference sequence). The CDR3 DNA is TGCAGTGCGACACTAGGTTCTCTAGCCGAGCAGTACTTC. Its protein product is CSATLGSLAEQYF.

This clonotype was seen repeatedly, ten times or more. CDR3 sequence: CASRGTGSYGYTF. The CDR3 DNA reads as TGTGCCAGCAGAGGTACAGGGAGCTATGGCTACACCTTC. The chain carries TRBV12-3 or TRBV12-4 and TRBJ1-2, with D tentatively TRBD1 (6 bases). V lost 6 bases to trimming and J lost 4 bases, with 12 bases between them. CDR3 length: 13 residues.

This clonotype was picked up a small number of times. The chain combines TRBV29-1 with TRBJ2-3; D uncertain. The germline gives CDR1 SQVTM, CDR2 ANQGSEA. The CDR3 is made up of 14 amino acids. V dropped 8 bases and J dropped 4 bases, with 19 bases sitting between them. In nucleotides, the CDR3 is TGCAGCTCTGCCATGGGTGCATACTCAGATACGCAGTATTTT. This encodes CSSAMGAYSDTQYF.

This clonotype was counted at least ten times. The V and J genes are TRBV2 and TRBJ1-4; TRBD1 matches 7 bases. The CDR3 covers 13 residues. Germline-derived CDR1 and CDR2 are SNHLY and FYNNEI. The J segment lost 8 bases and the V segment lost 8 bases, leaving 8 bases of the junction unmatched. CDR3 nucleotide sequence: TGTGCCAGCCAGGGGGACCTTAACGAAAAACTGTTTTTT. It codes for CASQGDLNEKLFF.

At least ten counts were recorded for this clonotype. The DNA for the CDR3 is TGCGCCAGCAGCCCCACTTACTTGGACGGTCTCGGGCAGGCCGATAGCAATCAGCCCCAGCATTTT. Protein: CASSPTYLDGLGQADSNQPQHF. This rearrangement joins TRBV4-3 to TRBJ1-5, with D unresolved. V dropped 4 bases and J dropped 0 bases, with 31 bases sitting between them. The CDR3 has 22 residues. Germline-derived CDR1 and CDR2 are LGHNA and YSLEER.

This clonotype has a count of ten or more. The gene calls are TRBV29-1 and TRBJ2-1, with D perhaps matching TRBD2 (6 bases). Between the trimmed V and J ends, which lost 7 bases and 9 bases, there was a span of 19 bases. The CDR3 is 13 residues long. Germline V gene lookup returns CDR1 SQVTM and CDR2 ANQGSEA. The CDR3 protein is CSAVAVSRGEQFF. In DNA, the CDR3 is TGCAGCGCCGTAGCGGTCTCAAGGGGTGAGCAGTTCTTC.

The chain employs TRBV19 and TRBJ1-5, with TRBD1 matching over 8 bases. Germline V CDR1 and CDR2: LNHDA, SQIVND (reference sequence). With 6 bases clipped from V and 6 bases from J, the junction kept 10 bases outside the gene matches. This CDR3 contains 15 residues. CDR3: CASRTGTGRSQPQHF. In DNA form, the CDR3 reads TGTGCCAGTAGGACCGGGACAGGTAGGAGTCAGCCCCAGCATTTT.

The count of this clonotype is one. The chain employs TRBV7-2 and TRBJ2-1, with D unclear. Deletions cut 1 base from V and 7 bases from J, with 14 bases between. The CDR3 length is 15 residues. Per germline, CDR1 SGHTA and CDR2 FQGNSA. As DNA, the CDR3 is TGTGCCAGCAGCTTAGGAGGACCAACGAGGAATGAGCAGTTCTTC. Protein: CASSLGGPTRNEQFF.

A remark on this clonotype: One base away lies a much larger clone, so this may be a sequencing read error. The gene calls are TRBV7-2 and TRBJ1-5; 7 positions match TRBD1. The CDR3 extends over 15 amino acids. In germline, CDR1 is SGHTA, CDR2 FQGNSA. CDR3 protein: CACSEGRGDNQPQHF. CDR3 coding DNA: TGTGCCTGCAGTGAAGGCAGGGGGGACAATCAGCCCCAGCATTTT.

This clonotype appeared many times. The J gene is TRBJ2-5, the V gene TRBV20-1; D is ambiguous. The CDR3 consists of 10 residues. V lost 3 bases, J lost 8 bases, and 7 bases lay in between. In germline, CDR1 is DFQATT, CDR2 SNEGSKA (reference sequence). The CDR3 bases are TGCAGTGCTAGTCTTGAAACCCAGTACTTC. Translating gives CSASLETQYF.

The rearrangement links TRBV2 to TRBJ1-3; no firm D call. Per germline, CDR1 SNHLY and CDR2 FYNNEI. This CDR3 region has 11 residues. Trimming removed 6 bases at V and 2 bases at J, with 2 bases between. CDR3 loop: CASRAGNTIYF. In DNA, the CDR3 is TGTGCCAGCAGGGCTGGAAACACCATATATTTT.

The J gene is TRBJ2-7, the V gene TRBV27; 13 bases line up with TRBD2. Germline trimming cut 5 bases from V and 7 bases from J; bases unmatched to any gene: 11. This CDR3 is 16 amino acids long. From germline, CDR1 is MNHEY and CDR2 SMNVEV (reference sequence). CDR3 region: CASSVRPGLAGKEQYF. The CDR3 DNA reads TGTGCCAGCAGTGTCAGGCCGGGACTAGCGGGGAAGGAGCAGTACTTC.

This clonotype occurred many times. V and J are TRBV5-5 and TRBJ2-5, with no clear D. V dropped 6 bases and J dropped 7 bases, with 16 bases sitting between them. This CDR3 is built from 13 residues. Germline V gene data show CDR1 as SGHKS and CDR2 as YYEKEE (reference sequence). CDR3: CASTVRPTSTQYF. The CDR3 DNA is TGTGCCAGCACCGTTCGGCCCACCTCGACCCAGTACTTC.

The rearrangement joins TRBV30 to TRBJ1-3; tentatively, D is TRBD1 (5 bases). CDR1 GTSNPN and CDR2 SVGIG come from the germline V gene (reference sequence). The CDR3 is 14 amino acids. The germline V and J ends were trimmed by 3 bases and 0 bases, with 9 bases remaining between them. CDR3 in amino acids: CAWRMTDSGNTIYF. CDR3 sequence (DNA): TGTGCCTGGAGAATGACAGACTCTGGAAACACCATATATTTT.

The J gene is TRBJ2-7, the V gene TRBV7-2, with 10 bases identical to TRBD2. The DNA end is a closer match to TRBJ2-1, so the J assignment may be wrong. Germline CDR1 reads SGHTA; CDR2 reads FQGNSA. The CDR3 has 17 amino acids. The CDR3 sequence: CASSLVGSGRAVDEQFF. The DNA of the CDR3 is TGTGCCAGCAGCTTAGTGGGGAGCGGGAGGGCCGTCGATGAGCAGTTCTTC.

This clonotype was detected ten times or more. CDR3 region: CASSLGEMYEQFF. As DNA, the CDR3 is TGTGCCAGCAGCTTAGGAGAGATGTATGAGCAGTTCTTC. The chain uses TRBV11-2 and TRBJ2-1, with D unclear. V was cut by 1 base and J by 8 bases, with 9 bases left in between. Germline CDR1 SGHAT, CDR2 FQNNGV. The CDR3 runs to 13 residues.

Only a few counts were recorded for this clonotype. The chain combines TRBV5-8 with TRBJ2-1; D gene unclear. The J call may be incorrect, as the DNA end agrees better with TRBJ2-5. Looked up from germline, CDR1 is SGHTS and CDR2 is YDEGEE. The CDR3 is 15 residues long. In DNA, the CDR3 is TGTGCCAGCAGCTTGGGGACCGAAGGCGAAGAGACCCAGTACTTC. Its translation is CASSLGTEGEETQYF.